What follows are 27 T cell receptor beta chains derived from one specimen sequenced in a study of human T cells and chemical hapten exposure. TCRdb reanalysed the RACE reads using MiXCR and keeps one entry per CDR3 protein. The repertoire holds tens of thousands of distinct CDR3 sequences, roughly 4.5% seen once, with approximately 1.5% in the top ten. Documented time point: healthy volunteer bleed at 2 weeks. Whole blood, unfractionated, served as the material for total RNA extraction. Sequences were obtained from whole blood. These receptors were collected from a female donor in good health. Some clones in this sample may be carry-over from other donors' samples.

This clonotype was counted ten times or more. The chain combines TRBV3-1 with TRBJ1-2; D perhaps matches TRBD1 (5 bases). The germline CDR1 and CDR2 sequences are LGHDT and YNNKEL (reference sequence). The V end lost 0 bases, the J end lost 13 bases, and 15 bases lay between the germline ends. CDR3 length equals 13 residues. The CDR3 protein is CASSQDLRGRCTF. In nucleotides, the CDR3 is TGTGCCAGCAGCCAAGATTTGAGGGGAAGGTGCACCTTC.

J is TRBJ2-3 and V is TRBV5-4; TRBD2 matches 12 bases. The V segment lost 0 bases and the J segment 2 bases; nucleotides outside the gene matches: 1. CDR3 length: 16 residues. Germline CDR1 and CDR2: SGHNT and YYREEE (reference sequence). The CDR3 spells CASSLGLAGVTDTQYF. The CDR3 coding sequence is TGTGCCAGCAGCTTGGGACTAGCGGGGGTCACAGATACGCAGTATTTT.

In its sample, this clonotype was seen many times. The V gene is TRBV24-1, the J gene TRBJ2-2; D is unclear. Deletions cut 5 bases from V and 0 bases from J, with 6 bases between. CDR1 and CDR2 from the germline V gene are KGHDR and SFDVKD. The CDR3 has 14 amino acids. CDR3 in amino acids: CATSGLPNTGELFF. As DNA, the CDR3 is TGTGCCACCAGTGGGCTACCGAACACCGGGGAGCTGTTTTTT.

This CDR3 is CASSQESGPSQLFF. In DNA, the CDR3 is TGCGCCAGCAGCCAAGAATCGGGGCCCTCGCAACTGTTTTTT. The chain combines TRBV4-3 with TRBJ1-4; weak D call: TRBD1 (5 bases). The CDR3 extends over 14 amino acids. The germline V and J ends were trimmed by 0 bases and 12 bases, with 14 bases remaining between them. Germline CDR1 is LGHNA and CDR2 is YSLEER.

In this sample, this clonotype turned up many times. The V and J genes are TRBV12-3 or TRBV12-4 and TRBJ2-7, with TRBD1 as a possible D gene (5 bases). Trimming pared 6 bases from V and 5 bases from J, leaving 11 bases between. This CDR3 comprises 12 residues. CDR3 loop: CASSLRVNEQYF. CDR3 coding DNA: TGTGCCAGCAGCCTCAGGGTCAACGAGCAGTACTTC.

This clonotype was counted at least ten times. V is TRBV4-2 and J is TRBJ1-1; the D gene is possibly TRBD1 (5 bases). V shed 0 bases and J shed 5 bases, with 13 bases lying between them. The CDR3 totals 15 residues. Germline V lookup: CDR1 LGHNA, CDR2 YNFKEQ. As DNA, the CDR3 is TGTGCCAGCAGCCAAGAGGGCGCAGCAGGGACTGAAGCTTTCTTT. It codes for CASSQEGAAGTEAFF.

This clonotype was found many times. The V call is TRBV19, the J call TRBJ1-5; no definite D call. Germline CDR1 and CDR2: LNHDA and SQIVND (reference sequence). This CDR3 region has 12 residues. Trimming stripped 2 bases from V and 6 bases from J, with 5 bases between. The CDR3 sequence is CASSIYPQPQHF. CDR3 coding DNA: TGTGCCAGTAGTATATACCCTCAGCCCCAGCATTTT.

This clonotype was observed many times. The chain recombines TRBV4-2 with TRBJ2-4; TRBD2 might be the D (6 bases). V was clipped by 4 bases and J by 8 bases, with 18 bases between them. The CDR3 loop spans 15 amino acids. CDR1 is LGHNA, CDR2 YNFKEQ, per germline. This chain's CDR3 is CASSLTGTSAHIQYF. In nucleotides, the CDR3 is TGTGCCAGCAGCCTGACCGGGACTTCTGCGCACATTCAGTACTTC.

The sample holds many counts of this clonotype. This chain joins TRBV5-5 and TRBJ1-5, with D hard to call. Germline values: CDR1 SGHKS, CDR2 YYEKEE (reference sequence). Trimming cost V 1 base and J 0 bases, with 2 bases left between them. This CDR3 has 13 residues. CDR3 residues: CASSLSSNQPQHF. In DNA form, the CDR3 reads TGTGCCAGCAGCTTGTCTAGCAATCAGCCCCAGCATTTT.

By its share, this clonotype is medium-sized. V and J are TRBV6-2 or TRBV6-3 and TRBJ2-3; D is unclear. V shed 2 bases and J shed 1 base, with 10 bases lying between them. The CDR3 is made up of 15 amino acids. Germline V gene lookup returns CDR1 MNHEY and CDR2 SVGEGT. The CDR3 DNA reads as TGTGCCAGCAGTTACAAAGTCGAACGCACAGATACGCAGTATTTT. It codes for CASSYKVERTDTQYF.

This clonotype was detected many times. The gene calls are TRBV3-1 and TRBJ1-5, with D tentatively TRBD1 (5 bases). The CDR3 is made up of 19 amino acids. V was pared by 4 bases and J by 6 bases, with 28 bases between. The germline V gene has CDR1 LGHDT and CDR2 YNNKEL (reference sequence). The CDR3 DNA reads as TGTGCCAGCAGCCGCTCCCGTCGGGGGGGACTTGTTCTCGGTCAGCCCCAGCATTTT. Translation gives CASSRSRRGGLVLGQPQHF.

This clonotype was detected ten times or more. The chain recombines TRBV10-3 with TRBJ1-2; weak D call: TRBD1 (6 bases). The germline V gene encodes CDR1 ENHRY and CDR2 SYGVKD. There are 15 residues in the CDR3. Trimming stripped 0 bases from V and 4 bases from J, with 12 bases between. The CDR3 DNA reads as TGTGCCATCAGTGAGTCCCGGGACACCAGCTATGGCTACACCTTC. It specifies CAISESRDTSYGYTF.

This clonotype has a handful of counts. The chain employs TRBV7-3 and TRBJ2-3; D uncertain. The V end was cut by 3 bases, the J end by 4 bases, with 8 bases between. CDR1 and CDR2 (germline): SGHTA, FQGTGA. The CDR3 runs 13 residues. The CDR3 coding sequence is TGTGCCAGCAGCTTCAGCGCCCCAGATACGCAGTATTTT. It specifies CASSFSAPDTQYF.

This clonotype appeared many times. The chain links TRBV20-1 to TRBJ2-3; D remains ambiguous. Trimming cost V 0 bases and J 0 bases, with 13 bases left between them. Germline CDR1 reads DFQATT; CDR2 reads SNEGSKA (reference sequence). CDR3 length: 16 amino acids. In DNA form, the CDR3 reads TGCAGTGCTAGAGATTCCACAGTACTTAGCACAGATACGCAGTATTTT. This encodes CSARDSTVLSTDTQYF.

This clonotype was detected ten times or more. The V and J genes are TRBV7-3 and TRBJ2-3; TRBD1 matches 9 bases. Germline V gives CDR1 SGHTA, CDR2 FQGTGA. Germline trimming cut 2 bases from V and 4 bases from J; bases unmatched to any gene: 7. This CDR3 has 16 amino acids. CDR3 region: CASSLLGTGLPDTQYF. As DNA, the CDR3 is TGTGCCAGCAGCTTACTCGGGACAGGGCTCCCAGATACGCAGTATTTT.

This clonotype has more than one count but fewer than ten. The chain combines TRBV6-2 or TRBV6-3 with TRBJ1-5, with 7 bases matching TRBD1. CDR3 length: 17 residues. J lost 3 bases, V lost 2 bases, and 10 bases had no gene match. Per the germline V gene, CDR1 is MNHEY and CDR2 is SVGEGT. CDR3 loop: CASSYTYNRGINQPQHF. For the CDR3, the DNA is TGTGCCAGCAGTTACACTTACAACAGGGGAATCAATCAGCCCCAGCATTTT.

The sample holds many counts of this clonotype. The V gene is TRBV6-5, the J gene TRBJ1-5; TRBD1 might be the D (6 bases). The length of the CDR3 is 14 residues. Per germline, CDR1 MNHEY and CDR2 SVGAGI. V lost 1 base, J lost 7 bases, and 11 bases lay in between. In DNA form, the CDR3 reads TGTGCCAGCAGTTACTATTCGGGGGGCCAGCCCCAGCATTTT. Translated: CASSYYSGGQPQHF.

V usage is TRBV20-1 and J usage is TRBJ1-2, with a weak D call TRBD1 (5 bases). Per germline, CDR1 DFQATT and CDR2 SNEGSKA (reference sequence). The CDR3 loop spans 14 amino acids. V was trimmed by 7 bases and J by 4 bases, leaving 19 bases between them. The CDR3 coding sequence is TGCAGTGGTACTGACAGATTCGGGGTCTATGGCTACACCTTC. It codes for CSGTDRFGVYGYTF.

This clonotype appeared many times. V gene TRBV6-2 or TRBV6-3 combines with J gene TRBJ1-5; D perhaps matches TRBD1 (5 bases). The germline V gene has CDR1 MNHEY and CDR2 SVGEGT. V was clipped by 4 bases and J by 6 bases, with 7 bases between them. This CDR3 is built from 12 residues. The chain's CDR3 is CASSWGFQPQHF. As DNA, the CDR3 is TGTGCCAGCAGTTGGGGGTTTCAGCCCCAGCATTTT.

This clonotype was detected ten times or more. Mismatch with germline at one junction end may stem from a read error. V usage is TRBV5-4 and J usage is TRBJ2-7; possible D gene TRBD1, 6 bases. In germline, CDR1 is SGHNT, CDR2 YYREEE (reference sequence). CDR3 length: 13 amino acids. In nucleotides, the CDR3 is TGTGCCAGCAGCTTGGCCGGACAGATTCTCTTCTTCTTC. Protein: CASSLAGQILFFF.

This clonotype appeared many times. The chain links TRBV20-1 to TRBJ1-6, with no clear D. Germline V lookup: CDR1 DFQATT, CDR2 SNEGSKA (reference sequence). The germline V and J ends were trimmed by 6 bases and 0 bases, with 9 bases remaining between them. This CDR3 contains 14 residues. The CDR3 coding sequence is TGCAGTGCCCTCTTGAGCTCCTATAATTCACCCCTCCACTTT. As protein: CSALLSSYNSPLHF.

This clonotype showed up just a few times. The chain recombines TRBV12-3 or TRBV12-4 with TRBJ1-1, with 9 bases fitting TRBD1. CDR3 length equals 13 residues. The junction had 6 bases not matched to a gene; V was cut back by 4 bases and J by 9 bases. The CDR3 sequence: CASSYGTGRKAFF. The DNA for the CDR3 is TGTGCCAGCAGTTACGGGACAGGGAGAAAAGCTTTCTTT.

This clonotype was observed a few times. The chain uses TRBV27 and TRBJ1-1, with unresolved D. Germline V lookup: CDR1 MNHEY, CDR2 SMNVEV (reference sequence). V dropped 0 bases and J dropped 5 bases, with 7 bases sitting between them. This CDR3 is 13 amino acids long. The CDR3 nucleotides are TGTGCCAGCAGTTTATCCCCCCAGACTGAAGCTTTCTTT. Its protein product is CASSLSPQTEAFF.

At least ten counts were recorded for this clonotype. V and J are TRBV7-2 and TRBJ2-1; D perhaps matches TRBD2 (6 bases). V was shortened by 3 bases and J by 7 bases, with 13 bases between the two germline ends. CDR1 SGHTA and CDR2 FQGNSA come from the germline V gene. The CDR3 is made up of 14 amino acids. In nucleotides, the CDR3 is TGTGCCAGCAGCTTCAGATGGGGGGTAAATGAGCAGTTCTTC. Its protein product is CASSFRWGVNEQFF.

In this sample, this clonotype turned up many times. The V and J genes are TRBV11-1 and TRBJ2-3, with 9 nucleotides matching TRBD1. In germline, CDR1 is SGHAT, CDR2 FQDESV (reference sequence). The CDR3 has 12 amino acids. Trimming removed 5 bases from V and 9 bases from J; junction bases left unmatched: 3. The CDR3, as DNA: TGTGCCAGCAGCCCAGACAGGGGGACGCAGTATTTT. Protein sequence: CASSPDRGTQYF.

This clonotype was found many times. The chain employs TRBV20-1 and TRBJ2-3, with D perhaps matching TRBD1 (5 bases). CDR3 length: 13 residues. V was clipped by 6 bases and J by 5 bases, with 15 bases between them. Germline CDR1 and CDR2: DFQATT and SNEGSKA (reference sequence). The CDR3 protein is CSARNQGLDTQYF. The CDR3 coding sequence is TGCAGTGCACGGAACCAGGGCTTAGATACGCAGTATTTT.

This clonotype was observed a handful of times. The chain joins TRBV7-2 to TRBJ2-5; TRBD1 might be the D (6 bases). V was trimmed by 3 bases and J by 9 bases, leaving 17 bases between them. Looked up from germline, CDR1 is SGHTA and CDR2 is FQGNSA. CDR3 length: 14 residues. The CDR3 protein is CASSFITGYSAQYF. The CDR3 coding sequence is TGTGCCAGCAGCTTTATAACAGGGTATTCGGCCCAGTACTTC. Combining the CDR3 with reference TRBV7-2 and TRBJ2-5 gives the whole variable domain GAGVSQSPSNKVTEKGKDVELRCDPISGHTALYWYRQSLGQGLEFLIYFQGNSAPDKSGLPSDRFSAERTGGSVSTLTIQRTQQEDSAVYLCASSFITGYSAQYFGPGTRLLVL.